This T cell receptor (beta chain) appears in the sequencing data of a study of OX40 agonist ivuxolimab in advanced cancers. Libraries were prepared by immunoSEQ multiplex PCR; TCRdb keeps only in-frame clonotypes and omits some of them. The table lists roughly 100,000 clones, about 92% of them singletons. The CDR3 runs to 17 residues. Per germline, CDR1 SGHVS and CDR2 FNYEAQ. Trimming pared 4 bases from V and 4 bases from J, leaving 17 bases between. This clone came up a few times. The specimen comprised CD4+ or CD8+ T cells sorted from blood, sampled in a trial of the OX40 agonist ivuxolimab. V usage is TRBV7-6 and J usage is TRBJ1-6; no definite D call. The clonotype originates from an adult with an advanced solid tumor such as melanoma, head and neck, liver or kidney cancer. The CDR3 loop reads CASSCHLLWPYNSPLHF. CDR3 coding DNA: TGTGCCAGCAGCTGTCACTTGTTATGGCCTTATAATTCACCCCTCCACTTT.